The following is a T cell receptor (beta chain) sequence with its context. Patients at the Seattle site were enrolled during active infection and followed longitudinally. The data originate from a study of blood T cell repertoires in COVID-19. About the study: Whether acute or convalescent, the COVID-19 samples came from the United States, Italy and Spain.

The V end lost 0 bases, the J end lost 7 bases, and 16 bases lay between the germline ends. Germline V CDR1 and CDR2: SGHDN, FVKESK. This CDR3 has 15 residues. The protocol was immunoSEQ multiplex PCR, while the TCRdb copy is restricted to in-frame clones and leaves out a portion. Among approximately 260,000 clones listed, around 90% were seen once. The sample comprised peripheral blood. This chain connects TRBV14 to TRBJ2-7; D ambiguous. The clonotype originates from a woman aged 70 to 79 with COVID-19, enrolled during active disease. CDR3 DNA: TGTGCCAGCAGCCAAGAGTCCCAGGCAATGGAAGAGCAGTACTTC. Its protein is CASSQESQAMEEQYF.